Below are 25 T cell receptor beta chains sequenced from a single sample in a study of radiotherapy plus CTLA-4 blockade in lung cancer. The repertoire was sequenced with immunoSEQ multiplex PCR; TCRdb's copy has only in-frame clones and lacks some. The table lists roughly 50,000 clones, 88% of them singletons, with about 7.2% in the top ten. The material sequenced was peripheral blood, taken from a patient treated with radiotherapy plus ipilimumab. Every receptor here comes from a human donor with non-small cell lung cancer whose response to radiotherapy plus ipilimumab could not be evaluated.

The V and J genes are TRBV29-1 and TRBJ1-2; the match to TRBD1 covers 7 bases. Germline CDR1 is SQVTM and CDR2 is ANQGSEA. The CDR3 totals 14 residues. V lost 4 bases, J lost 5 bases, and 10 bases stayed unmatched. DNA of the CDR3: TGCAGCGTTGGGGTGGAGGACAGGACGTATGGCTACACCTTC. This sequence encodes CSVGVEDRTYGYTF.

The genes are TRBV18 and TRBJ1-5, with D possibly TRBD1 on 5 matching bases. CDR1 is KGHSH, CDR2 LQKENI, per germline. There are 14 residues in the CDR3. V was cut by 3 bases and J by 6 bases, with 12 bases left in between. CDR3: CASSPSQGIQPQHF. CDR3 bases: TGTGCCAGCTCACCCTCTCAGGGAATTCAGCCCCAGCATTTT.

V and J are TRBV19 and TRBJ1-4; D not resolved. Trimming cost V 3 bases and J 3 bases, with 17 bases left between them. CDR3 length equals 17 residues. The germline V gene has CDR1 LNHDA and CDR2 SQIVND (reference sequence). CDR3 bases: TGTGCCAGTAGTATCGGAGGGAGAAGCGGGGCTAATGAAAAACTGTTTTTT. This gives the protein CASSIGGRSGANEKLFF.

The chain carries TRBV5-1 and TRBJ2-5, with D unresolved. The closer fit of TRBJ2-7 to the DNA end suggests the J call may be wrong. The germline V gene has CDR1 SGHRS and CDR2 YFSETQ. This CDR3 is 12 amino acids long. CDR3 region: CASSLVRHEQYF. The CDR3 DNA sequence: TGCGCCAGCAGCTTGGTGCGTCACGAGCAGTACTTC.

J is TRBJ1-2 and V is TRBV7-2; possibly TRBD1 for D (6 bases). CDR3 length: 18 residues. The germline V gene has CDR1 SGHTA and CDR2 FQGNSA. The V end was cut by 5 bases, the J end by 5 bases, with 27 bases between. The CDR3 DNA sequence: TGTGCCAGCAGCCCTACCCCATACGCCAGACAGGAATCATATGGCTACACCTTC. Its protein product is CASSPTPYARQESYGYTF. Looking up the rest from reference TRBV7-2 and TRBJ1-2 gives the full variable domain: GAGVSQSPSNKVTEKGKDVELRCDPISGHTALYWYRQSLGQGLEFLIYFQGNSAPDKSGLPSDRFSAERTGGSVSTLTIQRTQQEDSAVYLCASSPTPYARQESYGYTFGSGTRLTVV.

This clone showed up just a few times. The chain couples TRBV19 to TRBJ1-1; D is unclear. The germline V gene encodes CDR1 LNHDA and CDR2 SQIVND (reference sequence). The CDR3 is 13 amino acids. The V and J ends lost 7 bases and 1 base respectively, with 10 bases between them. CDR3 sequence: CASKQTRNTEAFF. CDR3 DNA sequence: TGTGCCAGTAAGCAGACAAGGAACACTGAAGCTTTCTTT.

The chain has TRBV2 and TRBJ2-7; 9 bases line up with TRBD1. After removal of 7 bases from V and 1 base from J, the junction contained 8 bases not matched to a gene. Germline values: CDR1 SNHLY, CDR2 FYNNEI. The CDR3 length is 15 residues. CDR3 amino acids: CASNSDRGISYEQYF. In nucleotides, the CDR3 is TGTGCCAGCAACTCCGACAGGGGGATTTCCTACGAGCAGTACTTC.

The chain carries TRBV7-2 and TRBJ2-7, with D possibly matching TRBD2 (5 bases). Germline CDR1 and CDR2: SGHTA and FQGNSA. Trimming left V 5 bases short and J 6 bases short, with 14 bases between. This CDR3 is built from 13 residues. The CDR3 DNA reads as TGTGCCAGCAGCCGTGATGGCCGGGGCGAGCAGTACTTC. Encoded protein: CASSRDGRGEQYF.

In this sample, this clone turned up a few times. The V and J genes are TRBV5-6 and TRBJ1-3; tentatively, D is TRBD1 (5 bases). Germline-derived CDR1 and CDR2 are SGHDT and YYEEEE. Trimming took 1 base from V and 4 from J, leaving 12 bases between them. The CDR3 spans 15 residues. Here the CDR3 DNA reads TGTGCCAGCAGCTTGATAAGGGGTGCCGGAAACACCATATATTTT. Translating gives CASSLIRGAGNTIYF.

The chain links TRBV4-1 to TRBJ2-7; perhaps TRBD1 as D (6 bases). The germline V gene encodes CDR1 MGHRA and CDR2 YSYEKL. The CDR3 consists of 16 residues. V was pared by 4 bases and J by 4 bases, with 20 bases between. The chain's CDR3 is CASSLGLGTSPYEQYF. The CDR3 DNA reads as TGCGCCAGCAGCCTGGGGTTAGGGACAAGCCCTTACGAGCAGTACTTC.

The chain has TRBV5-1 and TRBJ2-1; 11 bases are a match to TRBD2. From germline, CDR1 is SGHRS and CDR2 YFSETQ. Trimming at V came to 4 bases and at J to 4 bases, leaving 4 bases not matched to a gene. This CDR3 comprises 15 residues. The CDR3 DNA sequence: TGCGCCAGCAGCCTTAGCGGGAGGGAATACAATGAGCAGTTCTTC. Protein sequence: CASSLSGREYNEQFF.

The V and J genes are TRBV20-1 and TRBJ1-2; D is uncertain. This CDR3 region has 10 residues. Trimming left V 3 bases short and J 6 bases short, with 5 bases between. Germline V gene data show CDR1 as DFQATT and CDR2 as SNEGSKA (reference sequence). The DNA for the CDR3 is TGCAGTGCTAGTCCCAATGGCTACACCTTC. Its protein is CSASPNGYTF.

The V gene is TRBV7-7, the J gene TRBJ2-2, with TRBD2 identical over 7 bases. This CDR3 spans 15 amino acids. The germline V gene has CDR1 SSHAT and CDR2 FNYEAQ (reference sequence). Germline trimming cut 5 bases from V and 0 bases from J; bases unmatched to any gene: 3. The CDR3 region is CASSHRGANTGELFF. The CDR3 nucleotides read TGTGCCAGCAGCCATCGGGGGGCGAACACCGGGGAGCTGTTTTTT.

The V gene is TRBV28, the J gene TRBJ1-3, with 8 bases aligning to TRBD1. Trimming took 2 bases from V and 3 from J; bases not matched to a gene: 3. The CDR3 has 15 residues. Germline V gene lookup returns CDR1 MDHEN and CDR2 SYDVKM. Here the CDR3 DNA reads TGTGCCAGCAGTTTAACAGGGGGGAGTGGAAACACCATATATTTT. The encoded protein is CASSLTGGSGNTIYF.

This chain connects TRBV19 to TRBJ1-2, with 9 bases identical to TRBD1. Germline V lookup: CDR1 LNHDA, CDR2 SQIVND (reference sequence). This CDR3 comprises 16 residues. Trimming removed 0 bases from V and 5 bases from J; junction bases left unmatched: 7. CDR3 protein: CASSIDSPTGGYGYTF. The CDR3 nucleotides are TGTGCCAGTAGTATAGATAGCCCGACAGGGGGATATGGCTACACCTTC.

V usage is TRBV4-3 and J usage is TRBJ1-2; D is perhaps TRBD1 (5 bases). The CDR3 extends over 16 amino acids. Germline V gene sequence: CDR1 LGHNA, CDR2 YSLEER. The ends were cut back, 0 bases at V and 3 bases at J, with 14 bases in the middle. Here the CDR3 reads CASSQEFPAGHYGYTF. The CDR3 nucleotides are TGCGCCAGCAGCCAAGAGTTCCCGGCGGGGCACTATGGCTACACCTTC.

The V gene is TRBV28, the J gene TRBJ2-5; D is undetermined. Trimming cost V 5 bases and J 5 bases, with 12 bases left between them. Per the germline V gene, CDR1 is MDHEN and CDR2 is SYDVKM. CDR3 length: 13 residues. The DNA of the CDR3 is TGTGCCAGCAGTGCCTCGACTGGGGAGACCCAGTACTTC. It yields the protein CASSASTGETQYF.

This chain joins TRBV2 and TRBJ1-2; TRBD1 agrees at 9 bases. The CDR3 runs to 16 residues. The ends lost 4 bases at V and 0 bases at J; junction bases unmatched: 6. Germline loops: CDR1 SNHLY, CDR2 FYNNEI. This CDR3 is CASSAWDRAANYGYTF. CDR3 DNA sequence: TGTGCCAGCAGTGCTTGGGACAGGGCCGCTAACTATGGCTACACCTTC.

The V gene is TRBV11-2, the J gene TRBJ2-7, with TRBD2 matching 12 bases. The CDR3 loop spans 14 amino acids. Germline V gene data show CDR1 as SGHAT and CDR2 as FQNNGV. The trim removed 6 bases at V and 7 bases at J, leaving 7 bases unmatched. CDR3 DNA: TGTGCCAGCAGACTGACTAGCGGGGGCCCAGAGCAGTACTTC. Translation gives CASRLTSGGPEQYF.

This chain joins TRBV6-1 and TRBJ2-7, with TRBD2 as a possible D gene (6 bases). Trimming took off 6 bases at V and 6 bases at J, with 21 bases between the two ends. The CDR3 loop spans 15 amino acids. Germline loops: CDR1 MNHNS, CDR2 SASEGT. The CDR3 reads CASRLEGSQYGEQYF. CDR3 sequence (DNA): TGTGCCAGCAGATTGGAGGGCTCTCAATACGGCGAGCAGTACTTC.

The J gene is TRBJ1-5, the V gene TRBV19; 9 nucleotides match TRBD1. The CDR3 runs to 15 residues. After removal of 4 bases from V and 7 bases from J, the junction contained 8 bases not matched to a gene. Germline CDR1 and CDR2: LNHDA and SQIVND (reference sequence). The CDR3 DNA sequence: TGTGCCAGTAGTACGGGACAGGGTTTAGGACAGCCCCAGCATTTT. It yields the protein CASSTGQGLGQPQHF.

V gene TRBV7-2 combines with J gene TRBJ2-3; TRBD2 matches at 7 bases. J lost 5 bases, V lost 1 base, and 12 bases had no gene match. There are 17 residues in the CDR3. The germline V gene has CDR1 SGHTA and CDR2 FQGNSA. Here the CDR3 reads CASSLEGSGTGRDTQYF. CDR3 coding DNA: TGTGCCAGCAGCTTAGAGGGAAGCGGGACCGGGAGAGATACGCAGTATTTT.

V and J are TRBV9 and TRBJ2-3; 8 positions agree with TRBD1. There are 15 residues in the CDR3. Germline CDR1 and CDR2: SGDLS and YYNGEE. V was clipped by 3 bases and J by 7 bases; unmatched bases: 10. The CDR3 nucleotides are TGTGCCAGCAGCGAGGCCGGGACAGGTCCGAATACGCAGTATTTT. Its protein product is CASSEAGTGPNTQYF.

This clone turned up a few times. This chain connects TRBV4-3 to TRBJ2-1; 8 nucleotides line up with TRBD2. CDR1 is LGHNA, CDR2 YSLEER, per germline. V shed 0 bases, J shed 5 bases, and the junction held 9 bases outside the gene matches. This CDR3 is 17 amino acids long. The CDR3 spells CASSQDSGSGSHNEQFF. The DNA for the CDR3 is TGCGCCAGCAGCCAAGATTCCGGAAGCGGGAGCCACAATGAGCAGTTCTTC.

This chain uses TRBV5-1 with TRBJ2-7; 8 bases are shared with TRBD1. The CDR3 spans 13 residues. The J segment lost 2 bases and the V segment lost 4 bases, leaving 2 bases of the junction unmatched. The germline CDR1 and CDR2 sequences are SGHRS and YFSETQ. Here the CDR3 DNA reads TGCGCCAGCAGCCTGGACAGGGCCTACGAGCAGTACTTC. It translates to CASSLDRAYEQYF.